The 32 T cell receptor beta chains listed next were all sequenced from one sample in a study of blood T cell repertoires in COVID-19. The method was immunoSEQ multiplex PCR; TCRdb's version includes in-frame clones alone and lacks a portion of them. This table holds under 300,000 clones, roughly 91% found once. The material sequenced was peripheral blood. The receptors here all came from a woman aged 40-49 years who had recovered from COVID-19.

The chain is built from TRBV9 and TRBJ2-3, with D tentatively TRBD1 (5 bases). V lost 4 bases and J 0 bases, leaving 15 bases between the germline ends. The CDR3 spans 16 residues. CDR1 and CDR2 (germline): SGDLS, YYNGEE. The chain's CDR3 is CASSTGGSLSTDTQYF. In DNA, the CDR3 is TGTGCCAGCAGCACAGGCGGAAGCCTCAGCACAGATACGCAGTATTTT.

This sequence joins TRBV27 and TRBJ2-7; weak D call: TRBD1 (5 bases). This CDR3 comprises 15 residues. The V and J ends lost 4 bases and 0 bases respectively, with 13 bases between them. Germline V CDR1 and CDR2: MNHEY, SMNVEV (reference sequence). The CDR3 sequence is CASSWGPPSSYEQYF. As DNA, the CDR3 is TGTGCCAGCAGTTGGGGCCCCCCCTCCTCCTACGAGCAGTACTTC.

V and J are TRBV19 and TRBJ1-4; D is uncertain. The CDR3 has 15 amino acids. CDR1 and CDR2 (germline): LNHDA, SQIVND (reference sequence). With 3 bases removed from V and 7 bases from J, the gap between germline ends came to 15 bases. The CDR3 region has the DNA TGTGCCAGTAGTATCATAGGCCCGCCGGGTGAAAAACTGTTTTTT. It yields the protein CASSIIGPPGEKLFF.

The chain carries TRBV10-3 and TRBJ2-1, with 7 bases identical to TRBD2. Looked up from germline, CDR1 is ENHRY and CDR2 is SYGVKD. The junction had 7 bases not matched to a gene; V was cut back by 2 bases and J by 6 bases. This CDR3 contains 15 residues. Here the CDR3 reads CAISEGGSRGNEQFF. The DNA for the CDR3 is TGTGCCATCAGTGAGGGCGGGAGCCGCGGCAATGAGCAGTTCTTC.

The V call is TRBV2, the J call TRBJ1-5; D is unclear. The CDR3 loop spans 14 amino acids. Germline V lookup: CDR1 SNHLY, CDR2 FYNNEI. With 2 bases removed from V and 3 bases from J, the gap between germline ends came to 8 bases. The CDR3 here is CASSESGLNQPQHF. The CDR3 DNA reads as TGTGCCAGCAGTGAATCGGGTCTCAATCAGCCCCAGCATTTT.

The chain is built from TRBV6-5 and TRBJ1-1; possibly TRBD1 for D (6 bases). Trimming shortened V by 4 bases and J by 0 bases, and 12 bases separated the two germline ends. This CDR3 is 15 amino acids long. CDR1 MNHEY and CDR2 SVGAGI come from the germline V gene. As DNA, the CDR3 is TGTGCCAGCAGTTCCCCGGGGGGCATGAACACTGAAGCTTTCTTT. Translation: CASSSPGGMNTEAFF.

The chain links TRBV7-2 to TRBJ2-3, with D perhaps TRBD2 (7 bases). The germline gives CDR1 SGHTA, CDR2 FQGNSA. V shed 5 bases and J shed 4 bases, with 16 bases lying between them. The CDR3 runs to 15 residues. CDR3 in amino acids: CASSPPGGGADTQYF. The CDR3 nucleotides read TGTGCCAGCAGCCCCCCGGGGGGCGGGGCAGATACGCAGTATTTT.

The V gene is TRBV15, the J gene TRBJ2-2, with 7 bases fitting TRBD1. CDR1 and CDR2 (germline): LNHNV, YYDKDF (reference sequence). The ends lost 1 base at V and 6 bases at J; junction bases unmatched: 8. The CDR3 extends over 16 amino acids. The CDR3 loop is CATSRAPGGTAGELFF. Written as DNA, the CDR3 is TGTGCCACCAGCAGAGCCCCAGGGGGAACAGCCGGGGAGCTGTTTTTT.

The V gene is TRBV27, the J gene TRBJ2-1; D may be TRBD2 (5 bases). This CDR3 has 15 amino acids. V lost 7 bases and J 5 bases, leaving 18 bases between the germline ends. Germline CDR1 is MNHEY and CDR2 is SMNVEV (reference sequence). The CDR3 reads CASTPGPRGHNEQFF. The CDR3 DNA sequence: TGTGCCAGCACCCCCGGGCCCCGCGGGCACAATGAGCAGTTCTTC.

The V and J genes are TRBV29-1 and TRBJ2-7; tentative D call: TRBD1 (5 bases). Per the germline V gene, CDR1 is SQVTM and CDR2 is ANQGSEA. Trimming pared 0 bases from V and 4 bases from J, leaving 19 bases between. This CDR3 is built from 16 residues. The CDR3 coding sequence is TGCAGCGTTGAAGATCCACTGGGGCGGTTCCCATACGAGCAGTACTTC. It encodes CSVEDPLGRFPYEQYF.

A note on this clone: A junction boundary mismatches the germline segment, possibly from a read error. The chain combines TRBV19 with TRBJ1-4; D not certain. The CDR3 loop spans 14 amino acids. Per the germline V gene, CDR1 is LNHDA and CDR2 is SQIVND (reference sequence). The CDR3 region is CASSIDGTGYRSHF. CDR3 in DNA: TGTGCCAGTAGTATAGATGGAACGGGATACCGAAGCCATTTT.

This clone has only one observation. V usage is TRBV4-2 and J usage is TRBJ2-1, with TRBD2 matching 11 bases. Germline trimming cut 4 bases from V and 9 bases from J; bases unmatched to any gene: 8. The CDR3 consists of 15 residues. CDR1 and CDR2 (germline): LGHNA, YNFKEQ. CDR3: CASSPGASGRIEQFF. The CDR3, as DNA: TGTGCCAGCAGCCCCGGGGCTAGCGGGAGGATTGAGCAGTTCTTC.

This clone was found once. The rearrangement joins TRBV6-5 to TRBJ2-5; possibly TRBD1 for D (6 bases). V was shortened by 6 bases and J by 9 bases, with 17 bases between the two germline ends. Germline loops: CDR1 MNHEY, CDR2 SVGAGI. The CDR3 is made up of 13 amino acids. The CDR3 here is CASSPGDQEAQYF. The CDR3 DNA follows: TGTGCCAGCAGCCCAGGGGACCAGGAGGCCCAGTACTTC.

The chain is built from TRBV7-9 and TRBJ1-1, with 10 bases matching TRBD1. The CDR3 loop spans 16 amino acids. Germline V lookup: CDR1 SEHNR, CDR2 FQNEAQ (reference sequence). The V and J ends lost 2 bases and 5 bases, in that order; junction bases with no gene match: 8. CDR3 sequence: CASSLSPTGGGTEAFF. DNA for the CDR3: TGTGCCAGCAGCTTATCCCCGACAGGGGGCGGAACTGAAGCTTTCTTT.

The rearrangement uses TRBV19 and TRBJ1-2, with D possibly TRBD1 on 5 matching bases. Trimming left V 4 bases short and J 4 bases short, with 19 bases between. This CDR3 spans 16 amino acids. Germline V lookup: CDR1 LNHDA, CDR2 SQIVND (reference sequence). CDR3 amino acids: CASSRGEGRLSYGYTF. The CDR3 DNA sequence: TGTGCCAGTAGTAGAGGGGAGGGGCGATTGAGCTATGGCTACACCTTC.

Written as DNA, the CDR3 is TGCAGCGTCCACCCCCTGCAGGGGACCTATGGCTACACCTTC. It specifies CSVHPLQGTYGYTF. The chain has TRBV29-1 and TRBJ1-2; D is possibly TRBD1 (6 bases). There are 14 residues in the CDR3. V dropped 6 bases and J dropped 4 bases, with 18 bases sitting between them. The germline V gene encodes CDR1 SQVTM and CDR2 ANQGSEA. Filled out from reference TRBV29-1 and TRBJ1-2, the complete variable domain reads SAVISQKPSRDICQRGTSLTIQCQVDSQVTMMFWYRQQPGQSLTLIATANQGSEATYESGFVIDKFPISRPNLTFSTLTVSNMSPEDSSIYLCSVHPLQGTYGYTFGSGTRLTVV.

This clone was counted once. V usage is TRBV6-5 and J usage is TRBJ2-7; TRBD1 matches at 8 bases. The CDR3 runs 14 residues. The V and J ends lost 5 bases and 4 bases, in that order; junction bases with no gene match: 7. Germline CDR1 and CDR2: MNHEY and SVGAGI. CDR3 bases: TGTGCCAGCAGTAACCGACAGGGGTCATACGAGCAGTACTTC. Translated, it gives CASSNRQGSYEQYF.

V is TRBV24-1 and J is TRBJ2-7; 7 bases agree with TRBD2. CDR3 length equals 11 residues. J lost 5 bases, V lost 12 bases, and 6 bases had no gene match. Germline values: CDR1 KGHDR, CDR2 SFDVKD. The CDR3 DNA reads as TGTGCCCCCGAGCGGGGCAACGAGCAGTACGTC. It codes for CAPERGNEQYV.

CDR3 region: CASETRNEQFF. The CDR3 DNA reads as TGTGCCAGTGAGACACGGAATGAGCAGTTCTTC. The V call is TRBV19, the J call TRBJ2-1; D remains ambiguous. This CDR3 spans 11 amino acids. The V gene's germline CDR1 is LNHDA and CDR2 SQIVND (reference sequence). Trimming took 8 bases from V and 7 from J, leaving 9 bases between them.

CDR3 protein: CASSYGGQGLGETQYF. The CDR3 nucleotides are TGTGCCAGCAGTTACGGAGGGCAGGGACTTGGCGAGACCCAGTACTTC. The gene calls are TRBV6-2 or TRBV6-3 and TRBJ2-5, with D perhaps matching TRBD2 (6 bases). Germline CDR1 reads MNHEY; CDR2 reads SVGEGT. The CDR3 runs 16 residues. Trimming took off 2 bases at V and 5 bases at J, with 18 bases between the two ends.

The chain has TRBV12-3 or TRBV12-4 and TRBJ1-5; D unclear. The CDR3 loop spans 13 amino acids. Trimming cost V 3 bases and J 2 bases, with 5 bases left between them. The CDR3 coding sequence is TGTGCCAGCAGTTTTTTCGGCAATCAGCCCCAGCATTTT. This gives the protein CASSFFGNQPQHF.

The CDR3 nucleotides read TGTGCCAGCAGCTTAGGGGACAGGCCCACTGAAGCTTTCTTT. It yields the protein CASSLGDRPTEAFF. The V call is TRBV7-9, the J call TRBJ1-1; 8 bases match TRBD1. Trimming took 1 base from V and 4 from J; bases not matched to a gene: 2. CDR1 is SEHNR and CDR2 is FQNEAQ in the germline V gene (reference sequence). This CDR3 region has 14 residues.

The gene calls are TRBV5-4 and TRBJ2-2; TRBD1 might be the D (6 bases). CDR3 size: 14 residues. V shed 0 bases and J shed 6 bases, with 9 bases lying between them. Germline lookup yields CDR1 SGHNT and CDR2 YYREEE (reference sequence). The CDR3 loop reads CASSLGGPPGELFF. The CDR3 DNA follows: TGTGCCAGCAGCTTGGGGGGGCCTCCCGGGGAGCTGTTTTTT.

The J gene is TRBJ2-1, the V gene TRBV5-1; 9 bases are shared with TRBD2. CDR1 and CDR2 from the germline V gene are SGHRS and YFSETQ. This CDR3 has 15 residues. After removal of 4 bases from V and 4 bases from J, the junction contained 6 bases not matched to a gene. The CDR3 here is CASSPSGTGYNEQFF. The CDR3 nucleotides are TGCGCCAGCAGCCCTAGCGGGACCGGATACAATGAGCAGTTCTTC.

The chain combines TRBV7-9 with TRBJ2-1; 10 bases line up with TRBD2. In germline, CDR1 is SEHNR, CDR2 FQNEAQ (reference sequence). V shed 5 bases and J 6 bases; nucleotides not matched to a gene: 7. CDR3 length equals 15 residues. The DNA for the CDR3 is TGTGCCAGCAGCCCTCTAGCGGGAGTTGGCAATGAGCAGTTCTTC. Protein sequence: CASSPLAGVGNEQFF. Supplemented by reference TRBV7-9 and TRBJ2-1, the full variable domain reads DTGVSQNPRHKITKRGQNVTFRCDPISEHNRLYWYRQTLGQGPEFLTYFQNEAQLEKSRLLSDRFSAERPKGSFSTLEIQRTEQGDSAMYLCASSPLAGVGNEQFFGPGTRLTVL.

This clone was observed once. The CDR3 here is CASSGGHGYTF. The DNA for the CDR3 is TGTGCCAGCTCAGGGGGCCATGGCTACACCTTC. The chain uses TRBV12-3 or TRBV12-4 and TRBJ1-2, with 8 bases aligning to TRBD1. The CDR3 length is 11 residues. J was trimmed by 6 bases and V by 8 bases; bases with no gene match: 2.

The CDR3 sequence: CASSQNRGQGGGTQYF. CDR3 DNA sequence: TGTGCCAGCAGCCAAAATAGGGGACAGGGGGGCGGGACCCAGTACTTC. The chain uses TRBV3-1 (or the pseudogene TRBV3-2) and TRBJ2-5; 11 positions agree with TRBD1. Looked up from germline, CDR1 is LGHDT and CDR2 is YNNKEL (reference sequence). V dropped 2 bases and J dropped 7; count of bases not matched to a gene: 9. The length of the CDR3 is 16 residues.

The CDR3 loop reads CASSLTSASGSGEQFF. As DNA, the CDR3 is TGTGCCAGCAGCTTAACCTCGGCTAGCGGGAGCGGGGAGCAGTTCTTC. The V and J genes are TRBV7-3 and TRBJ2-1; 10 bases map to TRBD2. V dropped 0 bases and J dropped 10; count of bases not matched to a gene: 9. The germline V gene encodes CDR1 SGHTA and CDR2 FQGTGA. The CDR3 length is 16 residues.

This clone was detected once. This chain uses TRBV7-9 with TRBJ2-1; D gene unclear. This CDR3 spans 12 amino acids. Trimming cost V 5 bases and J 2 bases, with 4 bases left between them. Germline CDR1 SEHNR, CDR2 FQNEAQ (reference sequence). CDR3 region: CASSPAYNEQFF. DNA for the CDR3: TGTGCCAGCAGCCCCGCCTACAATGAGCAGTTCTTC.

This clone was recorded only once. The rearrangement uses TRBV24-1 and TRBJ2-3; 12 bases fit TRBD2. The CDR3 runs to 18 residues. The germline V gene has CDR1 KGHDR and CDR2 SFDVKD. After removal of 4 bases from V and 5 bases from J, the junction contained 12 bases not matched to a gene. CDR3 nucleotide sequence: TGTGCCACCAGTGACCCCGGGACTAGCGGGCCCCGGGGAGATACGCAGTATTTT. It specifies CATSDPGTSGPRGDTQYF.

The chain links TRBV6-5 to TRBJ1-2; TRBD1 matches 8 bases. J was trimmed by 3 bases and V by 6 bases; bases with no gene match: 6. Germline CDR1 reads MNHEY; CDR2 reads SVGAGI. The CDR3 runs 14 residues. The CDR3 nucleotides read TGTGCCAGCAGAATTCCAGGGGGCGACTATGGCTACACCTTC. Translated, it gives CASRIPGGDYGYTF.

This clone was seen repeatedly, ten times or more. V usage is TRBV5-4 and J usage is TRBJ1-4; maybe TRBD1 (5 bases). V dropped 0 bases and J dropped 5 bases, with 11 bases sitting between them. CDR3 length: 15 amino acids. The germline CDR1 and CDR2 sequences are SGHNT and YYREEE (reference sequence). CDR3 nucleotides: TGTGCCAGCAGCTTGGAGAACCGGGGGAATGAAAAACTGTTTTTT. Protein: CASSLENRGNEKLFF.